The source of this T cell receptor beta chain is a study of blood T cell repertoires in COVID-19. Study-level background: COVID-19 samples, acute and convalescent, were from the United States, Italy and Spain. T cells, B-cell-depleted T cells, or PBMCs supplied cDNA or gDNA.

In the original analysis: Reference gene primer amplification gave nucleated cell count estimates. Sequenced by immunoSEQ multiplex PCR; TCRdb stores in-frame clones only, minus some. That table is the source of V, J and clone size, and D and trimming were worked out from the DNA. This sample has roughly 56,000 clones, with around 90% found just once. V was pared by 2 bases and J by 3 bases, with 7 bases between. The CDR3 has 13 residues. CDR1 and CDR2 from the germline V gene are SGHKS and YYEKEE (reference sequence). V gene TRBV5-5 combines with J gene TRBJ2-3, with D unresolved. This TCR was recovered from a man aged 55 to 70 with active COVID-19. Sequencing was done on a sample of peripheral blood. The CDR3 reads CASSLSVTDTQYF. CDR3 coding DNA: TGTGCCAGCAGCTTATCAGTGACAGATACGCAGTATTTT. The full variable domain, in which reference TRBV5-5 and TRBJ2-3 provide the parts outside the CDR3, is DAGVTQSPTHLIKTRGQQVTLRCSPISGHKSVSWYQQVLGQGPQFIFQYYEKEERGRGNFPDRFSARQFPNYSSELNVNALLLGDSALYLCASSLSVTDTQYFGPGTRLTVL.